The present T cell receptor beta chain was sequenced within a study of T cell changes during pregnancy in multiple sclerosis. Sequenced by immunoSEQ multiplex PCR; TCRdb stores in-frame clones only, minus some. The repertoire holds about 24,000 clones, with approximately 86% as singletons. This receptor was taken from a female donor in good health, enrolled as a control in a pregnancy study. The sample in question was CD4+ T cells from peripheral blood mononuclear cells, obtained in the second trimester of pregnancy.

The CDR3 nucleotides read TGTGCCAGCAGGGACATTCGGACGGCCCACTATGGCTACACCTTC. It yields the protein CASRDIRTAHYGYTF. V usage is TRBV2 and J usage is TRBJ1-2, with a tentative D call TRBD1 (5 bases). CDR1 is SNHLY, CDR2 FYNNEI, per germline. The CDR3 length is 15 residues. The V gene lost 6 bases and the J gene lost 3 bases, with 17 bases spanning the gap.